This T cell receptor beta chain was documented in a study of shared clonotypes between healthy human individuals. Repertoires were generated with immunoSEQ multiplex PCR, while TCRdb's copy carries only in-frame clones and drops some. The sample carries fewer than 1.6 million clones, approximately 98.5% recorded once. Investigators divided CD4+ cells into CD45RA+ naive and CD45RA-negative memory subsets. To note about this clone: Its antigen is as yet unknown. Additional DNA sequences in this sample encode the identical CDR3.

There are 12 residues in the CDR3. Trimming removed 0 bases from V and 4 bases from J, with 3 bases in between. The V gene's germline CDR1 is KGHSH and CDR2 LQKENI. Study conclusions and caveats: Several donors held roughly 5% of naive CD4 clonotypes in common. The rarefaction results pointed to incomplete sorted-subset sequencing despite large depth.

What was sequenced was naive CD4+ T cells sorted from blood. As to subset: CD45RA+ positively selected. This chain uses TRBV18 with TRBJ1-2; unclear D gene. This receptor was identified in a man aged 30-40 years in good health. The CDR3 region has the DNA TGTGCCAGCTCACCACCGAGCTATGGCTACACCTTC. It codes for CASSPPSYGYTF.